The 5 T cell receptor beta chains below come from one sample, sequenced in a study of OX40 agonist ivuxolimab in advanced cancers. The assay was immunoSEQ multiplex PCR, and TCRdb's table has in-frame clones only and misses some. This sample has roughly 48,000 clones, with roughly 84% found just once. Source: CD4+ or CD8+ T cells sorted from blood, taken in a trial of the OX40 agonist ivuxolimab. These receptors all stem from an adult with an advanced solid tumor such as melanoma, head and neck, liver or kidney cancer.

The chain uses TRBV6-1 and TRBJ2-7; maybe TRBD1 (5 bases). This CDR3 is 12 amino acids long. The germline CDR1 and CDR2 sequences are MNHNS and SASEGT. V was cut by 3 bases and J by 6 bases, with 9 bases left in between. CDR3 region: CASSDRTTEQYF. CDR3 in DNA: TGTGCCAGCAGTGATAGGACAACCGAGCAGTACTTC.

J is TRBJ1-5 and V is TRBV30; 8 nucleotides match TRBD1. Trimming cost V 1 base and J 8 bases; bases outside gene matches: 1. The CDR3 consists of 12 residues. Germline V gene lookup returns CDR1 GTSNPN and CDR2 SVGIG (reference sequence). CDR3 loop: CAWSGQGKPQHF. DNA for the CDR3: TGTGCCTGGAGTGGACAGGGGAAGCCCCAGCATTTT.

This chain joins TRBV18 and TRBJ1-4; TRBD1 aligns across 9 bases. The CDR3 consists of 15 residues. Germline trimming cut 2 bases from V and 4 bases from J; bases unmatched to any gene: 2. CDR1 and CDR2 from the germline V gene are KGHSH and LQKENI. CDR3 sequence reads: CASSPLTGGNEKLFF. The CDR3 bases are TGTGCCAGCTCACCATTGACAGGGGGTAATGAAAAACTGTTTTTT.

Relative to its sample, this clone is medium-sized. The CDR3 here is CAWERTTSDSWGTEAFF. The CDR3 DNA reads TGTGCCTGGGAACGAACGACCTCCGACAGTTGGGGGACTGAAGCTTTCTTT. The genes are TRBV30 and TRBJ1-1, with D maybe TRBD1 (5 bases). Trimming removed 5 bases at V and 5 bases at J, with 27 bases between. The germline V gene encodes CDR1 GTSNPN and CDR2 SVGIG (reference sequence). This CDR3 contains 17 residues.

V and J are TRBV6-6 and TRBJ2-2; 9 nucleotides align to TRBD1. Trimming removed 7 bases from V and 4 bases from J; junction bases left unmatched: 4. This CDR3 region has 14 residues. Germline V CDR1 and CDR2: MNHNY, SVGAGI (reference sequence). The CDR3 DNA is TGTGCCAGCACACGGACAGGGGCCACCGGGGAGCTGTTTTTT. It yields the protein CASTRTGATGELFF.